Listed below are T cell receptor beta chains from one sample, sequenced in a study of immune evolution from preneoplasia to lung adenocarcinoma. The data were produced by immunoSEQ multiplex PCR, yet TCRdb's version contains in-frame clones alone and is incomplete. The sample has under 8,000 clones, approximately 80% seen once. Sequencing was carried out using FFPE minimally invasive lung adenocarcinoma tissue. Receptors were obtained from a person between 65 and 79 years old with lung adenocarcinoma. Both conserved end residues are trimmed from each CDR3.

V gene	J gene	CDR3 protein
TRBV10-3	TRBJ2-7	AISGTSGMNEQY
TRBV18	TRBJ2-7	ASSPGTGTYEQY
TRBV5-5	TRBJ1-2	ASSLLWTNTQRGYT
TRBV29-1	TRBJ2-3	SVVDRGVSDTQY
TRBV15	TRBJ1-2	ATSSWDRGFYGYT
TRBV4-2	TRBJ2-1	ASSSSRDPTQEQF
TRBV28	TRBJ1-2	ASRQPGTAHGYT
TRBV27	TRBJ2-3	ASSGGQRGTDTQY
TRBV10-3	TRBJ1-4	ATELGPGEKLF
TRBV29-1	TRBJ2-4	SVEEWRSGGRGVNIQY
TRBV5-4	TRBJ1-4	ASSFQLNEKLF
TRBV6-1	TRBJ1-5	ASSESLQAHQPQH
TRBV28	TRBJ1-1	ASSPRTPGTTEAF
TRBV7-9	TRBJ2-7	ASSFQSGSYEQY
TRBV28	TRBJ1-1	ASSLQVVDTEAF
TRBV28	TRBJ2-3	ASSFLSGTDTQY
TRBV4-2	TRBJ2-3	ASSQESVVVASTDTQY
TRBV5-4	TRBJ2-7	ASSPQTGYEQY
TRBV6-1	TRBJ2-7	ATRGGVGYEQY
TRBV30	TRBJ2-2	ACVQGAGTGELF
TRBV5-1	TRBJ2-2	ASSWAGPYAGELF
TRBV5-1	TRBJ2-7	ASSRTSGSDEQY
TRBV6-5	TRBJ2-5	ASGLHLQETQY
TRBV7-8	TRBJ2-7	ASRLGMAGANEQY
TRBV4-2	TRBJ2-2	ASSQAAGRYNTGELF
TRBV9	TRBJ2-5	ASSPPPGQGGETQY
TRBV6-5	TRBJ2-7	ASSYRGQGTYEQY
TRBV29-1	TRBJ1-1	SARDSEAF
TRBV28	TRBJ2-7	ASSAGTSGGYEQY
TRBV10-3	TRBJ2-3	AISSDIGQGTDTQY